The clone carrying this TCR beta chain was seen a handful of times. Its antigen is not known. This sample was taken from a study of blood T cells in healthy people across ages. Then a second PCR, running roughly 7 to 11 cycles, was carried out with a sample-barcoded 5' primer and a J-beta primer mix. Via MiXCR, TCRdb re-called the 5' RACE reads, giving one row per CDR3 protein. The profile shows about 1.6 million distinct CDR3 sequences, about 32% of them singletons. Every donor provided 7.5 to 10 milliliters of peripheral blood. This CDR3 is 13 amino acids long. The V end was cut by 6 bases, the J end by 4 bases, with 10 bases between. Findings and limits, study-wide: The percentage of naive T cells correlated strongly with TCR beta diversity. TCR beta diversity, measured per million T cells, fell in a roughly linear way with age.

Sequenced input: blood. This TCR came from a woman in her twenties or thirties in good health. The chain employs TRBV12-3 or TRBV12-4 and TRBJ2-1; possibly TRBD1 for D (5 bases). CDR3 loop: CASSTDKYNEQFF. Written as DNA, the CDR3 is TGTGCCAGCAGCACGGACAAATACAATGAGCAGTTCTTC.